The 32 T cell receptor beta chains below come from one sample, sequenced in a study of cytomegalovirus exposure and HLA in healthy donors. The PCR contained 60 Vbeta and 13 Jbeta primers. Assay used: immunoSEQ multiplex PCR; TCRdb lists only in-frame clones, some missing. In the table there are some 100,000 clones, 65% to 80% of which are singletons. The sequencing input was PBMCs. The source of these receptors is a woman aged 18-29 years in good health and CMV-seropositive.

This clone has only one observation. V is TRBV5-4 and J is TRBJ2-7, with D possibly matching TRBD2 (6 bases). CDR1 SGHNT and CDR2 YYREEE come from the germline V gene (reference sequence). The CDR3 contains 15 residues. The V gene lost 0 bases and the J gene lost 2 bases, with 12 bases spanning the gap. The CDR3 region has the DNA TGTGCCAGCAGCTTGGACGGGAGCGGCCCCTACGAGCAGTACTTC. It encodes CASSLDGSGPYEQYF. The full variable domain, completed using reference TRBV5-4 and TRBJ2-7, is ETGVTQSPTHLIKTRGQQVTLRCSSQSGHNTVSWYQQALGQGPQFIFQYYREEENGRGNFPPRFSGLQFPNYSSELNVNALELDDSALYLCASSLDGSGPYEQYFGPGTRLTVT.

This sequence joins TRBV14 and TRBJ2-1, with 9 bases fitting TRBD1. The length of the CDR3 is 14 residues. The V gene's germline CDR1 is SGHDN and CDR2 FVKESK. V trimming: 4 bases; J trimming: 10 bases; junction bases outside the gene matches: 8. CDR3 region: CASSLRTGGNEQFF. The CDR3 bases are TGTGCCAGCAGCCTTCGCACAGGGGGCAACGAGCAGTTCTTC.

This chain links TRBV7-9 with TRBJ2-3; 8 nucleotides line up with TRBD1. Looked up from germline, CDR1 is SEHNR and CDR2 is FQNEAQ (reference sequence). This CDR3 is 14 amino acids long. V trimming: 5 bases; J trimming: 3 bases; junction bases outside the gene matches: 4. The CDR3 DNA reads as TGTGCCAGCAGCGCGACAGGGGAAACAGATACGCAGTATTTT. This encodes CASSATGETDTQYF.

This clone was recorded only once. The chain carries TRBV5-6 and TRBJ1-2; 10 positions agree with TRBD1. The J segment lost 7 bases and the V segment lost 1 base, leaving 16 bases of the junction unmatched. CDR1 SGHDT and CDR2 YYEEEE come from the germline V gene. The CDR3 is made up of 18 amino acids. CDR3 DNA: TGTGCCAGCAGCTTGAATATGGGACAGGGGAAAATAATGGGTGGCTACACCTTC. The encoded protein is CASSLNMGQGKIMGGYTF.

The gene calls are TRBV9 and TRBJ2-7; the match to TRBD2 covers 7 bases. The CDR3 extends over 15 amino acids. Germline V gives CDR1 SGDLS, CDR2 YYNGEE. J was trimmed by 5 bases and V by 0 bases; bases with no gene match: 8. The DNA of the CDR3 is TGTGCCAGCAGCGTAGCTGGCGGGAGCTCTCACGAGCAGTACTTC. Encoded protein: CASSVAGGSSHEQYF.

The chain combines TRBV4-2 with TRBJ1-1, with D possibly being TRBD1 (6 bases). This CDR3 region has 14 residues. Trimming pared 0 bases from V and 3 bases from J, leaving 8 bases between. The germline V gene has CDR1 LGHNA and CDR2 YNFKEQ. The CDR3 is CASSQEDRDTEAFF. CDR3 DNA sequence: TGTGCCAGCAGCCAAGAGGACAGAGACACTGAAGCTTTCTTT.

This clone was observed a single time. Here the CDR3 reads CASSYSDRLYEQYF. CDR3 DNA sequence: TGTGCCAGCAGTTACTCCGACAGACTTTACGAGCAGTACTTC. The V gene is TRBV6-6, the J gene TRBJ2-7, with TRBD1 as a possible D gene (5 bases). This CDR3 has 14 amino acids. The germline gives CDR1 MNHNY, CDR2 SVGAGI (reference sequence). Between the trimmed V and J ends, which lost 0 bases and 4 bases, there was a span of 10 bases.

This chain uses TRBV9 with TRBJ1-3, with D hard to call. The CDR3 runs 15 residues. Trimming stripped 0 bases from V and 4 bases from J, with 11 bases between. CDR1 is SGDLS and CDR2 is YYNGEE in the germline V gene. As DNA, the CDR3 is TGTGCCAGCAGCGTAGGGGGAGCAACCGGAAACACCATATATTTT. Translating it yields CASSVGGATGNTIYF.

The chain is built from TRBV5-6 and TRBJ2-1; possibly TRBD1 for D (6 bases). Trimming left V 4 bases short and J 9 bases short, with 29 bases between. This CDR3 is 18 amino acids long. CDR1 is SGHDT, CDR2 YYEEEE, per germline. Written as DNA, the CDR3 is TGTGCCAGCAGCCCCGGACAGTTACCGGGACCCCGCCGGAGTGAGCAGTTCTTC. Encoded protein: CASSPGQLPGPRRSEQFF. Combining the CDR3 with reference TRBV5-6 and TRBJ2-1 gives the whole variable domain DAGVTQSPTHLIKTRGQQVTLRCSPKSGHDTVSWYQQALGQGPQFIFQYYEEEERQRGNFPDRFSGHQFPNYSSELNVNALLLGDSALYLCASSPGQLPGPRRSEQFFGPGTRLTVL.

The chain employs TRBV19 and TRBJ1-2; 7 nucleotides match TRBD1. Germline V gene sequence: CDR1 LNHDA, CDR2 SQIVND (reference sequence). This CDR3 is 15 amino acids long. V was clipped by 5 bases and J by 0 bases; unmatched bases: 6. The chain's CDR3 is CASSPQTGTNYGYTF. DNA for the CDR3: TGTGCCAGTAGTCCGCAGACAGGGACTAACTATGGCTACACCTTC. Full variable domain (missing parts from reference TRBV19 and TRBJ1-2): DGGITQSPKYLFRKEGQNVTLSCEQNLNHDAMYWYRQDPGQGLRLIYYSQIVNDFQKGDIAEGYSVSREKKESFPLTVTSAQKNPTAFYLCASSPQTGTNYGYTFGSGTRLTVV.

The chain recombines TRBV18 with TRBJ2-2; 12 bases are a match to TRBD2. The CDR3 consists of 16 residues. V gave up 6 bases and J gave up 1 base; unmatched junction bases: 3. Germline V gene sequence: CDR1 KGHSH, CDR2 LQKENI. CDR3 DNA sequence: TGTGCCAGCTCGCGGACTAGCGGGATGAACACCGGGGAGCTGTTTTTT. It yields the protein CASSRTSGMNTGELFF.

V is TRBV7-8 and J is TRBJ1-5; maybe TRBD1 (5 bases). This CDR3 is built from 17 residues. In germline, CDR1 is SGHVS, CDR2 FQNEAQ. Trimming cost V 5 bases and J 9 bases, with 26 bases left between them. As DNA, the CDR3 is TGTGCCAGCAGCGACCGGGGGGGGTCGGCCCTCGGTAGGCCCCAGCATTTT. Its translation is CASSDRGGSALGRPQHF. Variable domain in full (rest from reference TRBV7-8 and TRBJ1-5): GAGVSQSPRYKVAKRGQDVALRCDPISGHVSLFWYQQALGQGPEFLTYFQNEAQLDKSGLPSDRFFAERPEGSVSTLKIQRTQQEDSAVYLCASSDRGGSALGRPQHFGDGTRLSIL.

This clone was counted a few times. This likely came from a read error, as a far larger clone is one base away. The sample carries other DNA sequences with the same CDR3. The chain couples TRBV7-2 to TRBJ1-1; 7 positions match TRBD1. Germline-derived CDR1 and CDR2 are SGHTA and FQGNSA. CDR3 length: 14 residues. After removal of 3 bases from V and 2 bases from J, the junction contained 3 bases not matched to a gene. This CDR3 reads CASSLGQPNTEAFF. Here the CDR3 DNA reads TGTGCCAGCAGCTTGGGACAGCCCAACACTGAAGCTTTCTTT. Variable domain in full (rest from reference TRBV7-2 and TRBJ1-1): GAGVSQSPSNKVTEKGKDVELRCDPISGHTALYWYRQSLGQGLEFLIYFQGNSAPDKSGLPSDRFSAERTGGSVSTLTIQRTQQEDSAVYLCASSLGQPNTEAFFGQGTRLTVV.

V gene TRBV15 combines with J gene TRBJ2-3; no clear D gene. Between the trimmed V and J ends, which lost 8 bases and 2 bases, there was a span of 14 bases. The CDR3 sequence is 14 residues long. Germline V gives CDR1 LNHNV, CDR2 YYDKDF (reference sequence). CDR3 residues: CATAARRSTDTQYF. Written as DNA, the CDR3 is TGTGCCACCGCCGCGCGGAGATCCACAGATACGCAGTATTTT.

CDR3 in amino acids: CASSLDGTGGNTIYF. CDR3 nucleotides: TGTGCCAGCAGCTTGGACGGGACAGGGGGAAACACCATATATTTT. J is TRBJ1-3 and V is TRBV5-4, with 9 bases matching TRBD1. The V gene end was trimmed by 0 bases and the J gene end by 4 bases; junction bases not matched to a gene: 2. This CDR3 has 15 residues. In germline, CDR1 is SGHNT, CDR2 YYREEE (reference sequence).

The chain joins TRBV19 to TRBJ2-6, with 8 bases matching TRBD1. Trimming removed 0 bases from V and 0 bases from J; junction bases left unmatched: 7. The V gene's germline CDR1 is LNHDA and CDR2 SQIVND (reference sequence). The CDR3 loop spans 19 amino acids. The CDR3 DNA sequence: TGTGCCAGTAGTATAGATCGAGGGACAGGCTCCTCTGGGGCCAACGTCCTGACTTTC. Protein sequence: CASSIDRGTGSSGANVLTF.

The V call is TRBV7-2, the J call TRBJ1-2; TRBD1 might be the D (5 bases). Germline values: CDR1 SGHTA, CDR2 FQGNSA. V was shortened by 5 bases and J by 6 bases, with 13 bases between the two germline ends. The CDR3 is 13 amino acids. DNA of the CDR3: TGTGCCAGCAGCCGGTGGGGGGATGATGGCTACACCTTC. This encodes CASSRWGDDGYTF.

The V call is TRBV4-1, the J call TRBJ1-2; 9 bases are a match to TRBD1. CDR3 length: 16 amino acids. The germline gives CDR1 MGHRA, CDR2 YSYEKL. V shed 1 base and J 1 base; nucleotides not matched to a gene: 4. This CDR3 is CASSQGDRGINYGYTF. The CDR3 region has the DNA TGCGCCAGCAGCCAAGGCGACAGGGGGATTAACTATGGCTACACCTTC.

This clone showed up just a few times. V gene TRBV19 combines with J gene TRBJ1-5; no clear D. Germline CDR1 LNHDA, CDR2 SQIVND (reference sequence). This CDR3 comprises 14 residues. The ends were cut back, 7 bases at V and 4 bases at J, with 14 bases in the middle. The chain's CDR3 is CASTEGPSNQPQHF. The CDR3 coding sequence is TGTGCCAGTACCGAGGGCCCCTCAAATCAGCCCCAGCATTTT.

The chain combines TRBV5-1 with TRBJ1-3; weak D call: TRBD1 (6 bases). The CDR3 sequence is 15 residues long. Trimming stripped 1 base from V and 6 bases from J, with 14 bases between. The germline gives CDR1 SGHRS, CDR2 YFSETQ. The CDR3, as DNA: TGCGCCAGCAGCTTGCTGGCAGGGGTGGAAAACACCATATATTTT. Residues: CASSLLAGVENTIYF.

The chain carries TRBV28 and TRBJ1-1, with 9 bases identical to TRBD1. Germline assignment: CDR1 MDHEN and CDR2 SYDVKM. V shed 4 bases and J 1 base; nucleotides not matched to a gene: 10. The CDR3 spans 17 residues. The CDR3 protein is CASSSLTGGLGNTEAFF. In DNA form, the CDR3 reads TGTGCCAGCAGTTCCCTCACAGGGGGCTTAGGGAACACTGAAGCTTTCTTT.

The chain employs TRBV4-2 and TRBJ1-1, with 7 bases that match TRBD1. Looked up from germline, CDR1 is LGHNA and CDR2 is YNFKEQ. The CDR3 is made up of 15 amino acids. V dropped 1 base and J dropped 5; count of bases not matched to a gene: 7. In DNA form, the CDR3 reads TGTGCCAGCAGCCAAGGTGGACAGGTTCGAACTGAAGCTTTCTTT. It yields the protein CASSQGGQVRTEAFF.

The V and J genes are TRBV15 and TRBJ1-2; 8 bases are shared with TRBD1. The CDR3 is made up of 17 amino acids. After removal of 0 bases from V and 2 bases from J, the junction contained 8 bases not matched to a gene. The germline CDR1 and CDR2 sequences are LNHNV and YYDKDF (reference sequence). The CDR3 loop is CATSREVQGASNYGYTF. The CDR3 bases are TGTGCCACCAGCAGAGAGGTCCAGGGGGCCTCCAACTATGGCTACACCTTC.

This clone has more than one count but fewer than ten. V usage is TRBV15 and J usage is TRBJ1-4; D unresolved. The V and J ends lost 0 bases and 0 bases respectively, with 14 bases between them. This CDR3 has 18 residues. Per the germline V gene, CDR1 is LNHNV and CDR2 is YYDKDF (reference sequence). CDR3 DNA sequence: TGTGCCACCAGCAGAGATAAGGGAGGAGGAGCAACTAATGAAAAACTGTTTTTT. Translating gives CATSRDKGGGATNEKLFF.

This clone was found once. The chain employs TRBV7-9 and TRBJ1-5; 8 bases align to TRBD1. Trimming removed 1 base from V and 8 bases from J; junction bases left unmatched: 10. Germline assignment: CDR1 SEHNR and CDR2 FQNEAQ (reference sequence). The CDR3 runs to 16 residues. The CDR3 sequence is CASSLGLDRGREPQHF. The DNA of the CDR3 is TGTGCCAGCAGCTTAGGTCTCGACAGGGGAAGGGAGCCCCAGCATTTT.

This clone was detected only once. CDR3 sequence reads: CASSPRGGEGEAFF. The CDR3 region has the DNA TGTGCCAGCAGCCCCCGGGGGGGCGAGGGTGAAGCTTTCTTT. The chain links TRBV7-3 to TRBJ1-1; D is possibly TRBD1 (6 bases). Germline assignment: CDR1 SGHTA and CDR2 FQGTGA. This CDR3 has 14 amino acids. V lost 5 bases, J lost 7 bases, and 17 bases lay in between.

The chain combines TRBV5-1 with TRBJ2-3, with 9 bases matching TRBD1. Unmatched junction bases numbered 7, after V lost 4 bases and J lost 4 bases. The CDR3 consists of 15 residues. The germline CDR1 and CDR2 sequences are SGHRS and YFSETQ. The CDR3, as DNA: TGCGCCAGCAGCCCGGGACAGGGAGATTCAGATACGCAGTATTTT. Its protein product is CASSPGQGDSDTQYF.

This chain joins TRBV7-9 and TRBJ2-4; D is perhaps TRBD2 (6 bases). The CDR3 covers 15 residues. V was trimmed by 1 base and J by 9 bases, leaving 16 bases between them. The germline V gene encodes CDR1 SEHNR and CDR2 FQNEAQ (reference sequence). The CDR3 DNA reads TGTGCCAGCAGCTTAGGGGGGGAGCCTCAATCCATTCAGTACTTC. Encoded protein: CASSLGGEPQSIQYF.

This clone was recorded a few times. The chain joins TRBV4-3 to TRBJ2-1; 8 nucleotides line up with TRBD2. The germline CDR1 and CDR2 sequences are LGHNA and YSLEER. Unmatched junction bases numbered 5, after V lost 0 bases and J lost 1 base. This CDR3 has 17 amino acids. Here the CDR3 DNA reads TGCGCCAGCAGCCAAGATATCGGGAGGGGATCCTACAATGAGCAGTTCTTC. Its translation is CASSQDIGRGSYNEQFF.

The gene calls are TRBV15 and TRBJ2-1; TRBD2 agrees at 11 bases. CDR1 is LNHNV, CDR2 YYDKDF, per germline (reference sequence). The CDR3 has 16 amino acids. V lost 0 bases and J lost 7; bases outside the gene matches: 5. Here the CDR3 DNA reads TGTGCCACCAGCAGAGATTATTTAGCGGGAGGGAATGAGCAGTTCTTC. This encodes CATSRDYLAGGNEQFF.

The chain employs TRBV25-1 and TRBJ1-6, with D perhaps TRBD1 (6 bases). Germline CDR1 is MGHDK and CDR2 is SYGVNS. CDR3 length equals 15 residues. Trimming took 3 bases from V and 0 from J, leaving 6 bases between them. CDR3 protein: CASSEDSSYNSPLHF. The CDR3 DNA sequence: TGTGCCAGCAGTGAGGACAGCTCCTATAATTCACCCCTCCACTTT.

V is TRBV28 and J is TRBJ1-5, with a weak D call TRBD1 (6 bases). V was trimmed by 6 bases and J by 3 bases, leaving 12 bases between them. The CDR3 sequence is 14 residues long. Germline V gene lookup returns CDR1 MDHEN and CDR2 SYDVKM. CDR3 nucleotides: TGTGCCAGCAGGAGGGGGGGGCTCAATCAGCCCCAGCATTTT. It encodes CASRRGGLNQPQHF. Looking up the rest from reference TRBV28 and TRBJ1-5 gives the full variable domain: DVKVTQSSRYLVKRTGEKVFLECVQDMDHENMFWYRQDPGLGLRLIYFSYDVKMKEKGDIPEGYSVSREKKERFSLILESASTNQTSMYLCASRRGGLNQPQHFGDGTRLSIL.